The TCR beta chain described here comes from a study of Graves' ophthalmopathy and Graves' hyperthyroidism. The authors amplified TCR beta CDR3 regions from RNA transcripts. First-round RT-PCR employed HTBI primers, with a second-round multiplex PCR after it. TCRdb analysed the multiplex PCR reads with MiXCR anew, one entry per CDR3 protein. The sample shows 650,000 to 900,000 distinct CDR3 sequences, roughly two fifths of them seen only once. Trimming took 0 bases from V and 7 from J, leaving 19 bases between them. Germline V CDR1 and CDR2: SGDLS, YYNGEE. The CDR3 has 17 residues. This chain joins TRBV9 and TRBJ2-2, with D perhaps matching TRBD1 or TRBD2 (5 bases each). The sequence derives from an adult man with Graves' ophthalmopathy. The source material was peripheral blood. The CDR3: CASSVDQAPLGDGELFF. CDR3 nucleotides: TGTGCCAGCAGCGTAGATCAAGCTCCTCTGGGGGACGGGGAGCTGTTTTTT.